This TCR beta chain was profiled in a study of control samples from healthy donors and cancer patients. This CDR3 has 16 residues. CDR1 and CDR2 from the germline V gene are LNHDA and SQIVND (reference sequence). J was trimmed by 5 bases and V by 1 base; bases with no gene match: 7. This table comes from immunoSEQ multiplex PCR, and its TCRdb copy is limited to in-frame clones, with some not included. There are some 150,000 clones in the sample; roughly 93% occur only once, and approximately 4% lies in the top ten. The sequence was collected from an older woman in good health. The specimen was blood. This chain joins TRBV19 and TRBJ1-5, with 8 bases identical to TRBD1. The CDR3 region is CASSIVGQGGDQPQHF. In DNA, the CDR3 is TGTGCCAGTAGTATAGTAGGACAGGGTGGGGATCAGCCCCAGCATTTT.